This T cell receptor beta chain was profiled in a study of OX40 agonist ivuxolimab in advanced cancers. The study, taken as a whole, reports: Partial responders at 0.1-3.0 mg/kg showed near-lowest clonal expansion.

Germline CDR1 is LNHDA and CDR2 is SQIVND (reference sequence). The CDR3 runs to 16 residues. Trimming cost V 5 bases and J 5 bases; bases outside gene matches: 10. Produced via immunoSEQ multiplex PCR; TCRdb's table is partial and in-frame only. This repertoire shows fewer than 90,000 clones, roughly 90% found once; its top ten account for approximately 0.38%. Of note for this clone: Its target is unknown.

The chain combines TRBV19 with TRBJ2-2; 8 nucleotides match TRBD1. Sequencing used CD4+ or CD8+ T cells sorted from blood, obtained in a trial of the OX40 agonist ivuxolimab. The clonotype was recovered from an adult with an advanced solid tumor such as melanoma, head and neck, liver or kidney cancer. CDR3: CASSPLGQGGTGELFF. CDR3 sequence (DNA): TGTGCCAGTAGTCCCCTCGGACAGGGTGGAACCGGGGAGCTGTTTTTT.